This TCR beta chain came from a study of neurological immune-mediated disorders. The study, taken as a whole, reports: The multiple sclerosis repertoire cluster had no clinical or MRI feature associated with it.

In this sample, this clonotype turned up many times. What it recognizes is unknown. The team produced cDNA through 5'RACE using 10-nucleotide random UMIs. TCRdb reprocessed the 5' RACE reads via MiXCR and lists one record per CDR3 protein. The table shows 46,000 or so distinct CDR3 sequences, with less than 5% occurring only once. Germline V gene data show CDR1 as DFQATT and CDR2 as SNEGSKA (reference sequence). V was shortened by 6 bases and J by 4 bases, with 16 bases between the two germline ends. This CDR3 has 14 residues. The sequencing sample was made of PBMCs. The chain couples TRBV20-1 to TRBJ2-1; the D gene is possibly TRBD2 (6 bases). The receptor comes from a woman in her fifties or sixties with multiple sclerosis. In nucleotides, the CDR3 is TGCAGTGCAGACCGACTAGAGGTATACAATGAGCAGTTCTTC. It translates to CSADRLEVYNEQFF.